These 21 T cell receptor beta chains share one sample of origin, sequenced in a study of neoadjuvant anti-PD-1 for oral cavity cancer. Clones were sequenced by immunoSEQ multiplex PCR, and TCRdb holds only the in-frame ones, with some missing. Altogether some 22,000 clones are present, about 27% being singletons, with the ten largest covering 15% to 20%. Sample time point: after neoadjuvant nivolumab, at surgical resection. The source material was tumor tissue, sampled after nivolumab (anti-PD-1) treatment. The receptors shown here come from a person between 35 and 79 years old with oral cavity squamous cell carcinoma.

CDR3: CASSPLRGTTTYEQYF. The CDR3 DNA reads as TGTGCCAGTAGCCCCCTCCGTGGGACGACGACCTACGAGCAGTACTTC. The V call is TRBV19, the J call TRBJ2-7; D possibly matches TRBD1 or TRBD2 (5 bases each). Germline V CDR1 and CDR2: LNHDA, SQIVND (reference sequence). CDR3 size: 16 residues. Trimming stripped 6 bases from V and 2 bases from J, with 20 bases between.

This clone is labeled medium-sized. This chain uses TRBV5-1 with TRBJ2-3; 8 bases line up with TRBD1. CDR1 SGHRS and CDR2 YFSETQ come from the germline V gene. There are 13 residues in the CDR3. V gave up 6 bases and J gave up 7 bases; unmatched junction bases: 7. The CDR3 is CASTLQGANTQYF. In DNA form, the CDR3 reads TGCGCCAGCACGCTCCAGGGGGCTAATACGCAGTATTTT.

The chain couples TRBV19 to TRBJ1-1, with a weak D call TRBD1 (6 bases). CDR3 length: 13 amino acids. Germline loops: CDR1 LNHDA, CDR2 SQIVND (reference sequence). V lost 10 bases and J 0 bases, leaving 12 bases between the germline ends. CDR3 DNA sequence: TGTGCCACATGGGGGCTGATGAACACTGAAGCTTTCTTT. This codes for CATWGLMNTEAFF.

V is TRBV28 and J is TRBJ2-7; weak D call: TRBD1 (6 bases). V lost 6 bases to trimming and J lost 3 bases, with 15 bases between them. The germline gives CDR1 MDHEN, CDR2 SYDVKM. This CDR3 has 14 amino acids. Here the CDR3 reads CASRATGQVYEQYF. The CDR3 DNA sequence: TGTGCCAGCAGGGCTACGGGACAAGTCTACGAGCAGTACTTC.

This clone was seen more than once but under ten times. The CDR3 protein is CASSDPGLGTEAFF. CDR3 DNA: TGCGCCAGCAGCGACCCAGGGTTGGGCACTGAAGCTTTCTTT. The chain joins TRBV5-1 to TRBJ1-1; TRBD1 might be the D (5 bases). CDR1 SGHRS and CDR2 YFSETQ come from the germline V gene. Trimming left V 4 bases short and J 4 bases short, with 14 bases between. This CDR3 region has 14 residues.

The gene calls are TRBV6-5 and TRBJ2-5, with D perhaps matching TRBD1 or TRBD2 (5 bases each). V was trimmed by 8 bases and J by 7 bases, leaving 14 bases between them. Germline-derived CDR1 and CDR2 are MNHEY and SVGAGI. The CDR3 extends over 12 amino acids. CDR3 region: CASRGSSTTQYF. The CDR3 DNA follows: TGTGCCAGCCGGGGCTCCTCGACGACCCAGTACTTC.

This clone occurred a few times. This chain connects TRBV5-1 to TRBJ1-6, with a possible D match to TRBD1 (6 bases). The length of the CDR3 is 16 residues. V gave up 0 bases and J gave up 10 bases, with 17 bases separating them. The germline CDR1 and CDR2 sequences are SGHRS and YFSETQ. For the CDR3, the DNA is TGCGCCAGCAGCTTGGTTGGGGGGCGAGTTTACTCACCCCTCCACTTT. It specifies CASSLVGGRVYSPLHF.

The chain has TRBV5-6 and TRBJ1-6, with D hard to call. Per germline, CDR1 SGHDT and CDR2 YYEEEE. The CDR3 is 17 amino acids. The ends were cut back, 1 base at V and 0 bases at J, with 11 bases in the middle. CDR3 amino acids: CASSLYRQSSYNSPLHF. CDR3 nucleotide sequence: TGTGCCAGCAGCTTGTATAGGCAGAGCTCCTATAATTCACCCCTCCACTTT.

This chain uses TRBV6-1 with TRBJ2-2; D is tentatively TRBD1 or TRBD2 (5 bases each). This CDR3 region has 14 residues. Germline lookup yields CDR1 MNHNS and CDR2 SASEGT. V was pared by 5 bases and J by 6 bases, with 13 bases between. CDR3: CASSPGALAGELFF. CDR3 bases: TGTGCCAGCAGTCCCGGGGCGTTAGCCGGGGAGCTGTTTTTT.

CDR3 loop: CASSLWATEAFF. The DNA for the CDR3 is TGTGCCAGCAGCTTATGGGCCACTGAAGCTTTCTTT. V gene TRBV5-6 combines with J gene TRBJ1-1; D is uncertain. Germline V gives CDR1 SGHDT, CDR2 YYEEEE. Between the trimmed V and J ends, which lost 2 bases and 4 bases, there was a span of 6 bases. This CDR3 has 12 residues.

CDR3 in amino acids: CASSPSDTGRDEQFF. CDR3 nucleotide sequence: TGCGCCAGCAGCCCGTCGGATACAGGGAGGGATGAGCAGTTCTTC. The V and J genes are TRBV5-1 and TRBJ2-1, with a tentative D call TRBD2 (7 bases). The germline V gene encodes CDR1 SGHRS and CDR2 YFSETQ. Trimming removed 4 bases at V and 8 bases at J, with 19 bases between. The CDR3 totals 15 residues. The full variable domain, completed using reference TRBV5-1 and TRBJ2-1, is KAGVTQTPRYLIKTRGQQVTLSCSPISGHRSVSWYQQTPGQGLQFLFEYFSETQRNKGNFPGRFSGRQFSNSRSEMNVSTLELGDSALYLCASSPSDTGRDEQFFGPGTRLTVL.

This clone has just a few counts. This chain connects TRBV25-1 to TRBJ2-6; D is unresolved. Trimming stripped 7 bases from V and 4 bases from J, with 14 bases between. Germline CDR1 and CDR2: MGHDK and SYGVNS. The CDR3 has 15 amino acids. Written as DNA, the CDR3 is TGTGCCAGCACCACATCTAGGTCCGGGGCCAACGTCCTGACTTTC. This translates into CASTTSRSGANVLTF.

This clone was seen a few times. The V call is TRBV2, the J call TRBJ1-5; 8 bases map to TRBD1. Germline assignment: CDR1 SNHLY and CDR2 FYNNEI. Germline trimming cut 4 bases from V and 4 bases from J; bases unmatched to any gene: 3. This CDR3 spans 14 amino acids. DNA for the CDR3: TGTGCCAGCAGTGGCACAGGGGGGAATCAGCCCCAGCATTTT. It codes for CASSGTGGNQPQHF.

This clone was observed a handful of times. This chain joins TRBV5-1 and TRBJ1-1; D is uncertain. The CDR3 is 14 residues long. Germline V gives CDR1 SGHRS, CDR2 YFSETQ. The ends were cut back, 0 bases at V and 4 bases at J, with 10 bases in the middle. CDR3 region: CASSLGGGITEAFF. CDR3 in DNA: TGCGCCAGCAGCTTGGGGGGAGGGATCACTGAAGCTTTCTTT. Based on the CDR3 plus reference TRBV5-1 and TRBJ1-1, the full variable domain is KAGVTQTPRYLIKTRGQQVTLSCSPISGHRSVSWYQQTPGQGLQFLFEYFSETQRNKGNFPGRFSGRQFSNSRSEMNVSTLELGDSALYLCASSLGGGITEAFFGQGTRLTVV.

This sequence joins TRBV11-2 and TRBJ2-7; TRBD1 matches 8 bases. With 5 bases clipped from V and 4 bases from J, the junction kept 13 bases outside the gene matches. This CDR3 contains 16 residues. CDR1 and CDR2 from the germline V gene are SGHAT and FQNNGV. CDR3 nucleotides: TGTGCCAGCAGCGCCACGTCAGGGACAGGCAAGTACGAGCAGTACTTC. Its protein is CASSATSGTGKYEQYF.

The CDR3 DNA reads as TGTGCCTGGAGTGTGGGCCCGGGCAATCAGCCCCAGCATTTT. It yields the protein CAWSVGPGNQPQHF. This chain uses TRBV30 with TRBJ1-5; no reliable D call. Germline V lookup: CDR1 GTSNPN, CDR2 SVGIG (reference sequence). Trimming stripped 0 bases from V and 2 bases from J, with 8 bases between. The CDR3 totals 14 residues.

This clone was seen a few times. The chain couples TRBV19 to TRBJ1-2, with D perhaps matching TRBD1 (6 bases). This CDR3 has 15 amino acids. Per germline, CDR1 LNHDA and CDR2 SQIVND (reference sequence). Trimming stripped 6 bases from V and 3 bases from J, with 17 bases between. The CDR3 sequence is CASSRLGAQHYGYTF. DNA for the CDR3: TGTGCCAGTAGCCGCTTGGGGGCACAACACTATGGCTACACCTTC.

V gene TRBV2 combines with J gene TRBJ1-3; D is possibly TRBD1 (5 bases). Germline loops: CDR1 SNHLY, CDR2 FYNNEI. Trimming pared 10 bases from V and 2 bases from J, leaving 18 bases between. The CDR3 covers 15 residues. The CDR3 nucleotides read TGTGCCACCACCCGAACAGGAGGAACTGGAAACACCATATATTTT. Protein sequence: CATTRTGGTGNTIYF.

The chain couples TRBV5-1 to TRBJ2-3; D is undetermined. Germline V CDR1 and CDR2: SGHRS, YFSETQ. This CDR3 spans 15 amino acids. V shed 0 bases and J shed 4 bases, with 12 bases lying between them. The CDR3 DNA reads TGCGCCAGCAGCTTGGATAAGGGTTGGGCAGATACGCAGTATTTT. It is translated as CASSLDKGWADTQYF.

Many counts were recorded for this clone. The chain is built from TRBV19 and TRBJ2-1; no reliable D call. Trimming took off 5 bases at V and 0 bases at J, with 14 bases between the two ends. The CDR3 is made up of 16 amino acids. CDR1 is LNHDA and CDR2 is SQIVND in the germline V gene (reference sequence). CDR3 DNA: TGTGCCAGTAGTGGGGTCGGATTTAGCTCCTACAATGAGCAGTTCTTC. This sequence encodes CASSGVGFSSYNEQFF.

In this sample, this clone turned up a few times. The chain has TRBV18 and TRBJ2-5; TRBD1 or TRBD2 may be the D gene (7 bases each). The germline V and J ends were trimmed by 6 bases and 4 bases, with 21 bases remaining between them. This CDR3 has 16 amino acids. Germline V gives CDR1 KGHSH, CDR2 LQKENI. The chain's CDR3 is CASSPRGGDWAETQYF. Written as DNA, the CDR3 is TGTGCCAGCTCCCCCAGGGGGGGAGATTGGGCAGAGACCCAGTACTTC.